The 18 T cell receptor beta chains reported below all come from one sample, sequenced in a study of blood T cell repertoires in COVID-19. The method was immunoSEQ multiplex PCR; TCRdb's version includes in-frame clones alone and lacks a portion of them. The sample holds 150,000 to 200,000 clones, roughly 80% seen once. Sequenced input: peripheral blood. These TCRs come from a woman aged 25 to 39 with acute or convalescent COVID-19.

This clone came up once. DNA for the CDR3: TGTGCCAGCAGTGACTCGTGGGCTAGCGGGAGGGACAATGAGCAGTTCTTC. Translating it yields CASSDSWASGRDNEQFF. The chain has TRBV6-4 and TRBJ2-1, with 12 bases lining up with TRBD2. J lost 5 bases, V lost 0 bases, and 5 bases had no gene match. Germline V gene data show CDR1 as MRHNA and CDR2 as SNTAGT. The CDR3 consists of 17 residues.

This rearrangement joins TRBV11-3 to TRBJ2-2, with TRBD1 matching 8 bases. CDR3 length: 15 residues. Germline values: CDR1 SGHNT, CDR2 YENEEA. V shed 1 base, J shed 6 bases, and the junction held 4 bases outside the gene matches. The CDR3 DNA follows: TGTGCCAGCAGCTTAGGGACAGGGAAGCCCGGGGAGCTGTTTTTT. Protein sequence: CASSLGTGKPGELFF.

J is TRBJ2-1 and V is TRBV27, with a tentative D call TRBD1 (5 bases). The germline CDR1 and CDR2 sequences are MNHEY and SMNVEV (reference sequence). Trimming left V 6 bases short and J 9 bases short, with 12 bases between. This CDR3 has 12 amino acids. CDR3 region: CASSHRGPEQFF. In nucleotides, the CDR3 is TGTGCCAGCAGCCATAGGGGCCCTGAGCAGTTCTTC.

The chain recombines TRBV12-5 with TRBJ2-3; D might be TRBD2 (5 bases). Per the germline V gene, CDR1 is LGHNT and CDR2 is FRNRAP. CDR3 length: 13 residues. With 4 bases removed from V and 6 bases from J, the gap between germline ends came to 11 bases. The CDR3 region has the DNA TGTGCTAGTGGTTCCTCGGGAATCGATACGCAGTATTTT. Residues: CASGSSGIDTQYF. The full variable domain, in which reference TRBV12-5 and TRBJ2-3 provide the parts outside the CDR3, is DARVTQTPRHKVTEMGQEVTMRCQPILGHNTVFWYRQTMMQGLELLAYFRNRAPLDDSGMPKDRFSAEMPDATLATLKIQPSEPRDSAVYFCASGSSGIDTQYFGPGTRLTVL.

The chain has TRBV7-2 and TRBJ2-1; 10 positions match TRBD2. The CDR3 has 16 amino acids. Trimming at V came to 4 bases and at J to 6 bases, leaving 9 bases not matched to a gene. CDR1 and CDR2 (germline): SGHTA, FQGNSA. The CDR3 nucleotides are TGTGCCAGCAGCTCACAGACTAGCGGGCTAATCAATGAGCAGTTCTTC. It codes for CASSSQTSGLINEQFF. The whole variable domain, remainder taken from reference TRBV7-2 and TRBJ2-1, is GAGVSQSPSNKVTEKGKDVELRCDPISGHTALYWYRQSLGQGLEFLIYFQGNSAPDKSGLPSDRFSAERTGGSVSTLTIQRTQQEDSAVYLCASSSQTSGLINEQFFGPGTRLTVL.

A few counts support this clone. This chain connects TRBV30 to TRBJ2-1; possible D gene TRBD2, 7 bases. The germline V gene encodes CDR1 GTSNPN and CDR2 SVGIG (reference sequence). The CDR3 runs 14 residues. Trimming stripped 3 bases from V and 5 bases from J, with 14 bases between. CDR3: CAWRKGGRNNEQFF. Here the CDR3 DNA reads TGTGCCTGGAGAAAGGGGGGGCGTAACAATGAGCAGTTCTTC. Combining the CDR3 with reference TRBV30 and TRBJ2-1 gives the whole variable domain SQTIHQWPATLVQPVGSPLSLECTVEGTSNPNLYWYRQAAGRGLQLLFYSVGIGQISSEVPQNLSASRPQDRQFILSSKKLLLSDSGFYLCAWRKGGRNNEQFFGPGTRLTVL.

The rearrangement links TRBV2 to TRBJ1-2; weak D call: TRBD1 (6 bases). In germline, CDR1 is SNHLY, CDR2 FYNNEI. Trimming took 2 bases from V and 5 from J, leaving 6 bases between them. The CDR3 is 12 amino acids. The CDR3 sequence is CASSEQGYGYTF. CDR3 nucleotide sequence: TGTGCCAGCAGTGAACAGGGGTATGGCTACACCTTC.

The V gene is TRBV15, the J gene TRBJ2-7; D is perhaps TRBD1 (5 bases). The germline CDR1 and CDR2 sequences are LNHNV and YYDKDF (reference sequence). V gave up 4 bases and J gave up 0 bases, with 10 bases separating them. This CDR3 is built from 14 residues. The CDR3 DNA follows: TGTGCCACCAGCACAGTCGGACACTCCTACGAGCAGTACTTC. Translated, it gives CATSTVGHSYEQYF.

This chain joins TRBV25-1 and TRBJ2-2; weak D call: TRBD1 (6 bases). From germline, CDR1 is MGHDK and CDR2 SYGVNS. The CDR3 loop spans 15 amino acids. Trimming removed 4 bases from V and 3 bases from J, with 12 bases in between. CDR3 in amino acids: CASSVRQADTGELFF. CDR3 DNA: TGTGCCAGCAGTGTTAGACAGGCCGACACCGGGGAGCTGTTTTTT.

V usage is TRBV29-1 and J usage is TRBJ2-7; 7 bases fit TRBD2. Germline assignment: CDR1 SQVTM and CDR2 ANQGSEA. The junction had 13 bases not matched to a gene; V was cut back by 7 bases and J by 7 bases. This CDR3 has 13 amino acids. The CDR3 DNA is TGCAGCGGGACCGCGGGAGTCGAAGGGGAGCAGTACTTC. Its protein product is CSGTAGVEGEQYF.

This chain joins TRBV4-3 and TRBJ1-2, with 8 bases lining up with TRBD1. This CDR3 is built from 16 residues. Germline lookup yields CDR1 LGHNA and CDR2 YSLEER. The trim removed 3 bases at V and 5 bases at J, leaving 11 bases unmatched. In DNA form, the CDR3 reads TGCGCCAGCAGCCACCTTGGACAGGGCGGTCGGTATGGCTACACCTTC. Protein sequence: CASSHLGQGGRYGYTF.

The chain recombines TRBV28 with TRBJ1-5; TRBD1 agrees at 7 bases. The V and J ends lost 5 bases and 1 base, in that order; junction bases with no gene match: 11. Germline-derived CDR1 and CDR2 are MDHEN and SYDVKM. This CDR3 spans 17 amino acids. The CDR3 DNA reads TGTGCCAGCAGTCCCACCCAGGGGGTCCGAAGCAATCAGCCCCAGCATTTT. Protein sequence: CASSPTQGVRSNQPQHF.

The V call is TRBV11-3, the J call TRBJ2-2; D perhaps matches TRBD1 (5 bases). This CDR3 has 14 residues. Trimming removed 1 base from V and 4 bases from J, with 7 bases in between. Germline assignment: CDR1 SGHNT and CDR2 YENEEA. The CDR3 region has the DNA TGTGCCAGCAGCTTAGCACAGGCCACCGGGGAGCTGTTTTTT. This sequence encodes CASSLAQATGELFF.

The J gene is TRBJ2-3, the V gene TRBV30; D gene unclear. This CDR3 contains 14 residues. Germline loops: CDR1 GTSNPN, CDR2 SVGIG (reference sequence). Trimming removed 0 bases at V and 6 bases at J, with 13 bases between. The CDR3 DNA sequence: TGTGCCTGGAGTGTACCTTTCAGAGCGGATACGCAGTATTTT. It yields the protein CAWSVPFRADTQYF.

In regard to this clone: The sample contains more than one DNA sequence encoding this CDR3. V is TRBV20-1 and J is TRBJ1-2, with TRBD1 as a possible D gene (5 bases). CDR1 DFQATT and CDR2 SNEGSKA come from the germline V gene (reference sequence). V was pared by 1 base and J by 6 bases, with 6 bases between. The CDR3 sequence is 11 residues long. The DNA of the CDR3 is TGCAGTGCTAGAGGGGGGGATGGCTACACCTTC. It yields the protein CSARGGDGYTF.

This rearrangement joins TRBV19 to TRBJ1-5; a weak D match, TRBD1 (6 bases). Trimming left V 4 bases short and J 5 bases short, with 12 bases between. CDR1 is LNHDA and CDR2 is SQIVND in the germline V gene (reference sequence). The CDR3 runs 14 residues. Written as DNA, the CDR3 is TGTGCCAGTAGTAACACAGGGCTTTATCAGCCCCAGCATTTT. This gives the protein CASSNTGLYQPQHF.

The sample holds one count of this clone. The CDR3 DNA reads TGCGCCAGCAGCCAAGGAAGCGGGAGAGAAGAGACCCAGTACTTC. It is translated as CASSQGSGREETQYF. V gene TRBV4-3 combines with J gene TRBJ2-5; 8 bases are shared with TRBD2. The CDR3 totals 15 residues. Germline-derived CDR1 and CDR2 are LGHNA and YSLEER. Germline trimming cut 1 base from V and 3 bases from J; bases unmatched to any gene: 4.

This clone has only one observation. The chain combines TRBV28 with TRBJ2-7; 9 bases align to TRBD2. CDR3 length: 14 residues. CDR1 is MDHEN and CDR2 is SYDVKM in the germline V gene. Trimming removed 3 bases from V and 4 bases from J; junction bases left unmatched: 4. The CDR3 nucleotides are TGTGCCAGCAGTTTCCAGCTAGCGGGGTACGAGCAGTACTTC. It specifies CASSFQLAGYEQYF.